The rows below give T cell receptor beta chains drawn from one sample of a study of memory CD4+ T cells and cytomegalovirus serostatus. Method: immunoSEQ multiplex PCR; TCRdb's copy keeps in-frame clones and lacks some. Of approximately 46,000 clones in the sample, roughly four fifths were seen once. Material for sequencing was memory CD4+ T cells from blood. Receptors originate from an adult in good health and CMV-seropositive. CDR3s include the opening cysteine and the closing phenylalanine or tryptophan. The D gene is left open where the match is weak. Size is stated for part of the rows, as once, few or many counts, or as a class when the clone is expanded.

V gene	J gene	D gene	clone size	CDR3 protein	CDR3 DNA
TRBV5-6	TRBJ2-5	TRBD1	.	CASSWTGRETQYF	TGTGCCAGCAGCTGGACAGGGAGGGAGACCCAGTACTTC
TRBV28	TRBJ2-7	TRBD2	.	CASLGGAFYEQYF	TGTGCCAGCTTGGGAGGGGCTTTCTACGAGCAGTACTTC
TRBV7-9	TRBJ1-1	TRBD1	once	CASSEGQGRTEAFF	TGTGCCAGCAGCGAGGGACAGGGAAGAACTGAAGCTTTCTTT
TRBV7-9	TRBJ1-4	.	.	CASSTAYPGPNEKLFF	TGTGCCAGCAGCACCGCCTACCCGGGGCCTAATGAAAAACTGTTTTTT
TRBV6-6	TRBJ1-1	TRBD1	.	CASRPRGQGAFKAAFF	TGTGCCAGCAGACCAAGAGGACAGGGGGCGTTTAAGGCAGCTTTCTTT
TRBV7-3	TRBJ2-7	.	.	CASSIEARREQYF	TGTGCCAGCAGCATAGAGGCTCGGAGGGAGCAGTACTTC
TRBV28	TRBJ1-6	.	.	CASRVYRESDSPLHF	TGTGCCAGCAGGGTTTACAGGGAAAGCGATTCACCCCTCCACTTT
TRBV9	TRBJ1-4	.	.	CASSAPRGRGEKLFF	TGTGCCAGCAGCGCCCCCCGGGGGCGGGGTGAAAAACTGTTTTTT
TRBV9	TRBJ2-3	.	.	CASSVVWQTDTQYF	TGTGCCAGCAGCGTAGTATGGCAGACAGATACGCAGTATTTT
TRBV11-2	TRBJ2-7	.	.	CASSLDSYSYEQYF	TGTGCCAGCAGCTTAGACAGCTACTCCTACGAGCAGTACTTC
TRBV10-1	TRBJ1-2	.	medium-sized	CASNIRGRLYGYTF	TGCGCCAGCAACATAAGGGGCAGGTTGTATGGCTACACCTTC
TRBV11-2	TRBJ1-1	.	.	CASSLVGGINTEAFF	TGTGCCAGCAGCTTAGTGGGGGGGATAAACACTGAAGCTTTCTTT
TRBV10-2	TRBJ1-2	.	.	CASSPQGSNYGYTF	TGCGCCAGCAGTCCACAGGGATCTAACTATGGCTACACCTTC
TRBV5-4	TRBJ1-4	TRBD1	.	CASSSKSRQGAREKLFF	TGTGCCAGCAGCTCTAAGAGCCGACAGGGGGCGCGCGAAAAACTGTTTTTT
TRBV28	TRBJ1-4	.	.	CASSPPTGGEEKLFF	TGTGCCAGCAGTCCACCTACGGGGGGCGAGGAAAAACTGTTTTTT
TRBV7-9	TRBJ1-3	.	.	CASSQLRDTIYF	TGTGCCAGCTCACAACTCAGGGACACCATATATTTT
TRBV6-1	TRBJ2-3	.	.	CASSEALPDTQYF	TGTGCCAGCAGTGAAGCGCTACCAGATACGCAGTATTTT
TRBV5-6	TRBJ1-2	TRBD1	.	CASSQATGRGYTF	TGTGCCAGCAGCCAGGCGACAGGGAGAGGCTACACCTTC